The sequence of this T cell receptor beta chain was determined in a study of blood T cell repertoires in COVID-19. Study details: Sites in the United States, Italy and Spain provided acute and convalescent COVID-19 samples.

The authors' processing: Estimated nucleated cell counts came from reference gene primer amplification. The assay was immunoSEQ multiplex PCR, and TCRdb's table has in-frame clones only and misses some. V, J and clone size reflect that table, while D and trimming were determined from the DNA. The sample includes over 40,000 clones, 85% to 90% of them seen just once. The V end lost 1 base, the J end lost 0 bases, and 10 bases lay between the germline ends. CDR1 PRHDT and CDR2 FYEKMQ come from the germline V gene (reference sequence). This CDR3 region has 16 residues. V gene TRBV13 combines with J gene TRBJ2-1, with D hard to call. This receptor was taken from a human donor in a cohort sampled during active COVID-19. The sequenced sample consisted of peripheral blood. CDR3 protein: CASSLVATSSYNEQFF. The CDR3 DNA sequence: TGTGCCAGCAGCTTAGTGGCAACAAGCTCCTACAATGAGCAGTTCTTC.